The clone carrying this T cell receptor (beta chain) was observed a few times. This CDR3 region has 15 residues. V was pared by 0 bases and J by 1 base, with 7 bases between. Germline values: CDR1 MNHEY, CDR2 SVGAGI. This specimen comes from a study of cytomegalovirus exposure and HLA in healthy donors. Amplification used 60 Vbeta primers and 13 Jbeta primers. TCRdb keeps only in-frame clones here, not all; method: immunoSEQ multiplex PCR. The sample lists about 77,000 clones, about 80% occurring once. The clonotype comes from a man aged 40-55 years in good health and CMV-seronegative. Source material: PBMCs. This sequence joins TRBV6-5 and TRBJ1-5, with unresolved D. CDR3 region: CASSYSSVSNQPQHF. CDR3 in DNA: TGTGCCAGCAGTTACTCGTCGGTGAGCAATCAGCCCCAGCATTTT.